The entry that follows covers one T cell receptor (beta chain) sequence. Its antigen is undetermined. This sample is part of a study of shared clonotypes between healthy human individuals. The CDR3 spans 17 residues. The J segment lost 4 bases and the V segment lost 4 bases, leaving 14 bases of the junction unmatched. In germline, CDR1 is MNHEY, CDR2 SMNVEV (reference sequence). General study points: Some naive CD4 clonotypes, about 5%, turned up in common across four donors. Non-shared clonotypes had lower generation probabilities than those shared by all four donors.

Every subset's genomic DNA went evenly onto several immunoSEQ plates. The method was immunoSEQ multiplex PCR; TCRdb's version includes in-frame clones alone and lacks a portion of them. This table has about 1,500,000 clones, approximately 96% appearing once. J is TRBJ1-2 and V is TRBV27, with 8 bases identical to TRBD1. The sequencing input was naive CD4+ T cells sorted from blood. Subset defined: CD45RA+ positively selected. This clonotype was obtained from a man aged 25 to 40 in good health. The CDR3 spells CASSSKGSGTGIYGYTF. As DNA, the CDR3 is TGTGCCAGCAGTTCCAAAGGGAGCGGGACAGGAATCTATGGCTACACCTTC.